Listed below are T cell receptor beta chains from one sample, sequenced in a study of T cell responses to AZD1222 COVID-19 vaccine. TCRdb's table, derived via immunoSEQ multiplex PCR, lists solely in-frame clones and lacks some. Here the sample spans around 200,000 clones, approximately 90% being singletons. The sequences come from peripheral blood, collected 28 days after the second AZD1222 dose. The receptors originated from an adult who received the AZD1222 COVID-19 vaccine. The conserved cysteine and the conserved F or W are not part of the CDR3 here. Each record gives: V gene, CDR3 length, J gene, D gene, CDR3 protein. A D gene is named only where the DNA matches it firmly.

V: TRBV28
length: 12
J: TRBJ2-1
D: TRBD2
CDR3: ASNPPGLEGPQF

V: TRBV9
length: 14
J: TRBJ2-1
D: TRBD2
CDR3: ASSVATAGAGNEQF

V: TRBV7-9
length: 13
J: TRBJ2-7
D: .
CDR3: ASSSPEQGVSEQY

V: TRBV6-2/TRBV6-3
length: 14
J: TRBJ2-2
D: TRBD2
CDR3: ASSYWTSGSSGELF

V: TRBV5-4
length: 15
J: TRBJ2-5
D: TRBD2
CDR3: ASSLGGSGIAQETQY

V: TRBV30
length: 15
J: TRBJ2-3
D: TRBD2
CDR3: ALRAGLDFWSTDTQY

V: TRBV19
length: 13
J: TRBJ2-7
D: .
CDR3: ASSSEMEGPDEQY

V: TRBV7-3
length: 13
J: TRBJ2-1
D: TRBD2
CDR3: ASSLGSGTTNEQF

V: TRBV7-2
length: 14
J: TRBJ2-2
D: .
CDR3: ASSLVPGTNTGELF

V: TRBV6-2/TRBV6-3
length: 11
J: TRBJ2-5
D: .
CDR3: ASSSQPQETQY

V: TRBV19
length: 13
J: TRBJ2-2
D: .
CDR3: ASSIIGPNTGELF

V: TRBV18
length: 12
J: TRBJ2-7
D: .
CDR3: ASSPSGTFYEQY

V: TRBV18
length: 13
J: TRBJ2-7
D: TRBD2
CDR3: ASSPAGAPAGEQY

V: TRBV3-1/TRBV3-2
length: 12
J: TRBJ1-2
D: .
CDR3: ASSPRGANYGYT

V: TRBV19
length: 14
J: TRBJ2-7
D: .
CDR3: ASSTPGHPRSYEQY

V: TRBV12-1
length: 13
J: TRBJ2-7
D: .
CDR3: ASSLDRISSYEQY

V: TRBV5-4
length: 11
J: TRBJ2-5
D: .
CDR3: ASGNQNQETQY

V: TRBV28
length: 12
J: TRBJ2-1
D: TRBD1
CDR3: ASNSGQALNEQF

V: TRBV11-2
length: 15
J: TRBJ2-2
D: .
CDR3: ASSLERQRVYTGELF

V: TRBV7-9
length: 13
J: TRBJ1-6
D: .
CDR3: ASSQTTGKNSPLH